This passage covers 25 T cell receptor beta chains from one sample sequenced in a study of blood T cell repertoires in COVID-19. The repertoire was sequenced with immunoSEQ multiplex PCR; TCRdb's copy has only in-frame clones and lacks some. Among about 210,000 clones listed, roughly 85% were seen once. Sequencing used peripheral blood. The receptors come from a woman in her 70s with COVID-19, enrolled during active disease.

This chain connects TRBV19 to TRBJ1-5, with a weak D call TRBD1 (5 bases). V lost 6 bases and J lost 8, with 20 bases in between. CDR3 size: 15 residues. CDR1 is LNHDA, CDR2 SQIVND, per germline (reference sequence). CDR3 loop: CASSTVQATVEPQHF. CDR3 DNA sequence: TGTGCCAGTAGCACGGTACAGGCGACGGTGGAGCCCCAGCATTTT.

Regarding this clone: Compared with germline, one end of the junction differs, possibly owing to a read error. This sample includes further DNA sequences coding for the same CDR3. The V gene is TRBV11-1, the J gene TRBJ2-1, with TRBD2 matching over 10 bases. The V gene's germline CDR1 is SGHAT and CDR2 FQDESV (reference sequence). The CDR3 has 15 amino acids. CDR3 sequence: CASSLWTSGYNEQFF. Written as DNA, the CDR3 is TGTGCTAGCAGCTTATGGACTAGCGGATACAATGAGCAGTTCTTC. Filled out from reference TRBV11-1 and TRBJ2-1, the complete variable domain reads EAEVAQSPRYKITEKSQAVAFWCDPISGHATLYWYRQILGQGPELLVQFQDESVVDDSQLPKDRFSAERLKGVDSTLKIQPAELGDSAMYLCASSLWTSGYNEQFFGPGTRLTVL.

This chain connects TRBV4-3 to TRBJ2-2, with D maybe TRBD1 (6 bases). The germline V and J ends were trimmed by 2 bases and 6 bases, with 10 bases remaining between them. The CDR3 sequence is 14 residues long. The germline CDR1 and CDR2 sequences are LGHNA and YSLEER. The CDR3 region has the DNA TGCGCCAGCAGCCAATCCGACAGGTCCGGGGAGCTGTTTTTT. Translation gives CASSQSDRSGELFF.

The chain couples TRBV6-2 or TRBV6-3 to TRBJ1-5; D uncertain. The CDR3 runs to 14 residues. CDR1 is MNHEY, CDR2 SVGEGT, per germline. V dropped 2 bases and J dropped 6 bases, with 11 bases sitting between them. The CDR3 loop is CASSYALSGQPQHF. The CDR3 nucleotides read TGTGCCAGCAGTTACGCTCTTTCGGGTCAGCCCCAGCATTTT.

This chain joins TRBV19 and TRBJ1-1; 7 nucleotides line up with TRBD1. The V and J ends lost 5 bases and 2 bases, in that order; junction bases with no gene match: 8. Germline CDR1 reads LNHDA; CDR2 reads SQIVND (reference sequence). The CDR3 totals 15 residues. CDR3 DNA: TGTGCCAGTAGTGGACCCGGGACAGTTAACACTGAAGCTTTCTTT. Protein: CASSGPGTVNTEAFF.

The V call is TRBV2, the J call TRBJ2-1; D gene ambiguous. The CDR3 covers 14 residues. The V gene lost 4 bases and the J gene lost 10 bases, with 17 bases spanning the gap. Per the germline V gene, CDR1 is SNHLY and CDR2 is FYNNEI. CDR3 region: CASSVIESRREQFF. The CDR3 nucleotides are TGTGCCAGCAGTGTGATCGAGTCGCGCCGGGAGCAGTTCTTC.

This CDR3 reads CASSATSGIGTDTQYF. The CDR3, as DNA: TGTGCCAGCAGCGCTACTAGCGGGATAGGCACAGATACGCAGTATTTT. The rearrangement joins TRBV7-3 to TRBJ2-3; 10 positions match TRBD2. The germline V gene encodes CDR1 SGHTA and CDR2 FQGTGA. J was trimmed by 1 base and V by 5 bases; bases with no gene match: 6. There are 16 residues in the CDR3.

In its sample, this clone was seen a few times. The J gene is TRBJ2-7, the V gene TRBV7-2, with D maybe TRBD2 (5 bases). Germline V lookup: CDR1 SGHTA, CDR2 FQGNSA. The V and J ends lost 6 bases and 6 bases respectively, with 18 bases between them. The CDR3 runs 14 residues. The CDR3 nucleotides read TGTGCCAGCAGACCTTGGACTCCCCCCAGCGAGCAGTACTTC. Translated, it gives CASRPWTPPSEQYF.

In this sample, this clone turned up once. This rearrangement joins TRBV28 to TRBJ2-1; the match to TRBD2 covers 10 bases. Trimming removed 5 bases from V and 5 bases from J; junction bases left unmatched: 6. CDR1 and CDR2 (germline): MDHEN, SYDVKM. The CDR3 is 15 amino acids. Written as DNA, the CDR3 is TGTGCCAGCAGTAAGCCGGGACTAGCGCACAATGAGCAGTTCTTC. This codes for CASSKPGLAHNEQFF.

In nucleotides, the CDR3 is TGTGCCAGCAGCTTAATCGGCACAGATACGCAGTATTTT. Protein sequence: CASSLIGTDTQYF. The J gene is TRBJ2-3, the V gene TRBV11-2, with D uncertain. Per the germline V gene, CDR1 is SGHAT and CDR2 is FQNNGV. This CDR3 is 13 amino acids long. The germline V and J ends were trimmed by 2 bases and 1 base, with 4 bases remaining between them.

The sample holds one count of this clone. V is TRBV2 and J is TRBJ2-1, with 9 bases that match TRBD2. The CDR3 is 13 residues long. Germline CDR1 SNHLY, CDR2 FYNNEI. The V gene end was trimmed by 11 bases and the J gene end by 8 bases; junction bases not matched to a gene: 10. The CDR3 reads CACGGRAGDEQFF. The CDR3 nucleotides are TGTGCCTGCGGCGGGAGGGCCGGCGATGAGCAGTTCTTC.

This chain joins TRBV6-6 and TRBJ1-6; TRBD1 is a possible D gene (6 bases). Germline CDR1 reads MNHNY; CDR2 reads SVGAGI (reference sequence). The CDR3 covers 15 residues. V was clipped by 4 bases and J by 7 bases, with 14 bases between them. The DNA of the CDR3 is TGTGCCAGCAGTTCCCCCTCAGGGGCGAATTCACCCCTCCACTTT. Protein: CASSSPSGANSPLHF.

The chain is built from TRBV25-1 and TRBJ1-2, with 10 bases aligning to TRBD1. The CDR3 contains 14 residues. Germline CDR1 MGHDK, CDR2 SYGVNS. The junction had 8 bases not matched to a gene; V was cut back by 5 bases and J by 8 bases. CDR3 amino acids: CASSSEWDRGGYTF. Here the CDR3 DNA reads TGTGCCAGCAGTTCCGAGTGGGACAGGGGAGGCTACACCTTC.

The CDR3 DNA reads as TGCGCCAGCAGCCGAGGACGAGGACTAGCGTCAAGTGAGCAGTTCTTC. It translates to CASSRGRGLASSEQFF. V is TRBV4-1 and J is TRBJ2-1, with 9 bases that match TRBD2. Germline values: CDR1 MGHRA, CDR2 YSYEKL. The trim removed 4 bases at V and 9 bases at J, leaving 13 bases unmatched. The CDR3 runs to 16 residues.

The rearrangement joins TRBV5-6 to TRBJ1-5, with TRBD1 matching 8 bases. V dropped 0 bases and J dropped 5; count of bases not matched to a gene: 4. From germline, CDR1 is SGHDT and CDR2 YYEEEE. There are 15 residues in the CDR3. CDR3 in amino acids: CASSLADRGDQPQHF. The CDR3 DNA is TGTGCCAGCAGCTTGGCCGACAGGGGAGATCAGCCCCAGCATTTT.

The table lists this clone with a count of one. This rearrangement joins TRBV20-1 to TRBJ2-3; TRBD1 might be the D (5 bases). Germline lookup yields CDR1 DFQATT and CDR2 SNEGSKA (reference sequence). This CDR3 has 10 amino acids. The V end lost 5 bases, the J end lost 11 bases, and 11 bases lay between the germline ends. CDR3 DNA sequence: TGCAGTGCTGGACAACTAAGGCAGTATTTT. Protein sequence: CSAGQLRQYF.

The chain uses TRBV18 and TRBJ1-4; 9 bases fit TRBD1. Germline-derived CDR1 and CDR2 are KGHSH and LQKENI. CDR3 size: 16 residues. J was trimmed by 0 bases and V by 1 base; bases with no gene match: 0. This chain's CDR3 is CASSPRQGATNEKLFF. CDR3 nucleotide sequence: TGTGCCAGCTCACCACGACAGGGGGCAACTAATGAAAAACTGTTTTTT. The entire variable domain, with the rest obtained from reference TRBV18 and TRBJ1-4, is as follows: NAGVMQNPRHLVRRRGQEARLRCSPMKGHSHVYWYRQLPEEGLKFMVYLQKENIIDESGMPKERFSAEFPKEGPSILRIQQVVRGDSAAYFCASSPRQGATNEKLFFGSGTQLSVL.

The V gene is TRBV4-2, the J gene TRBJ2-1, with 7 bases lining up with TRBD1. The CDR3 is made up of 17 amino acids. After removal of 2 bases from V and 5 bases from J, the junction contained 12 bases not matched to a gene. Germline V CDR1 and CDR2: LGHNA, YNFKEQ. This CDR3 reads CASSQPPGQLQNNEQFF. CDR3 bases: TGTGCCAGCAGCCAACCCCCGGGACAGTTACAGAACAATGAGCAGTTCTTC.

CDR3 DNA sequence: TGTGCCAGTAGTATAGAAGGGGGACAGGGTAACACCGGGGAGCTGTTTTTT. It codes for CASSIEGGQGNTGELFF. The chain carries TRBV19 and TRBJ2-2, with 9 bases that match TRBD1. The CDR3 has 17 amino acids. V was clipped by 0 bases and J by 2 bases; unmatched bases: 4. Germline loops: CDR1 LNHDA, CDR2 SQIVND (reference sequence).

This chain links TRBV4-3 with TRBJ1-1; TRBD1 agrees at 10 bases. V was clipped by 0 bases and J by 5 bases; unmatched bases: 12. The CDR3 is made up of 18 amino acids. Germline CDR1 is LGHNA and CDR2 is YSLEER. DNA for the CDR3: TGCGCCAGCAGCCAAGAATTTGAAGTCGGGACAGGGGTTACTGAAGCTTTCTTT. This codes for CASSQEFEVGTGVTEAFF.

This rearrangement joins TRBV3-1 (or the pseudogene TRBV3-2) to TRBJ2-1, with D possibly being TRBD2 (6 bases). Germline V gives CDR1 LGHDT, CDR2 YNNKEL (reference sequence). The CDR3 is 16 amino acids. Trimming shortened V by 1 base and J by 4 bases, and 14 bases separated the two germline ends. CDR3 protein: CASSQVYGRLYNEQFF. The CDR3 region has the DNA TGTGCCAGCAGCCAAGTTTACGGGAGATTGTACAATGAGCAGTTCTTC.

The chain combines TRBV6-2 or TRBV6-3 with TRBJ2-7, with 11 bases fitting TRBD2. CDR1 is MNHEY and CDR2 is SVGEGT in the germline V gene. CDR3 length: 15 residues. The J segment lost 3 bases and the V segment lost 5 bases, leaving 6 bases of the junction unmatched. This CDR3 is CASSTPGLAVYEQYF. DNA for the CDR3: TGTGCCAGCAGTACCCCGGGACTAGCGGTCTACGAGCAGTACTTC.

V and J are TRBV7-9 and TRBJ2-5; TRBD1 aligns across 10 bases. V lost 0 bases to trimming and J lost 4 bases; unmatched junction nucleotides: 2. The CDR3 sequence is 15 residues long. Germline-derived CDR1 and CDR2 are SEHNR and FQNEAQ (reference sequence). The DNA of the CDR3 is TGTGCCAGCAGCTTAGCGACAGGGGGCATAGAGACCCAGTACTTC. As protein: CASSLATGGIETQYF.

V gene TRBV19 combines with J gene TRBJ1-5; D ambiguous. Germline lookup yields CDR1 LNHDA and CDR2 SQIVND (reference sequence). The CDR3 loop spans 13 amino acids. The V gene lost 5 bases and the J gene lost 5 bases, with 10 bases spanning the gap. This chain's CDR3 is CASSLSLDQPQHF. CDR3 bases: TGTGCCAGTAGTTTGTCCCTCGATCAGCCCCAGCATTTT.

The gene calls are TRBV10-1 and TRBJ1-3; 8 bases are shared with TRBD1. CDR3 size: 22 residues. V lost 3 bases to trimming and J lost 4 bases; unmatched junction nucleotides: 26. In germline, CDR1 is WNHNN, CDR2 SYGVQD (reference sequence). CDR3 sequence: CASSEIHTTRIKKGTGGNTIYF. CDR3 nucleotides: TGCGCCAGCAGTGAAATCCACACGACCAGAATCAAAAAGGGGACAGGCGGAAACACCATATATTTT.